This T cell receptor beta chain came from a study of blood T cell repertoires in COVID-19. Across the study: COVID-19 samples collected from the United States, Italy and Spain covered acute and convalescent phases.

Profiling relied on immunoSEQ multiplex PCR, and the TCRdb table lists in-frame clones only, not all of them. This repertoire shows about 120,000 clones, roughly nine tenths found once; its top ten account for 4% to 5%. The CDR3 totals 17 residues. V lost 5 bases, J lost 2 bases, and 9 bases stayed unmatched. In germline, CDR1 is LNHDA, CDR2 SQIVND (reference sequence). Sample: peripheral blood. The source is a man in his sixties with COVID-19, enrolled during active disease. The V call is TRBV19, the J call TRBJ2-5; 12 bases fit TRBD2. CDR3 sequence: CASSPSLAGGGQETQYF. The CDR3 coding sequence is TGTGCCAGTAGTCCTTCACTAGCGGGAGGAGGTCAAGAGACCCAGTACTTC.